This T cell receptor beta chain was documented in a study of cytomegalovirus exposure and HLA in healthy donors (dated by TCRdb to 2017 to 2019). A note on the overall study: In an earlier analysis of approximately 500 of the donors, 276 Gb of sequence data and just under 120 million unique TCR beta sequences from about 179 million T cells were reported. Every discovery cohort repertoire had been produced on one sequencing platform. To predict cytomegalovirus infection status, the study brought together high-throughput TCR immunosequencing, statistical association of individual TCRs with disease status, and machine learning. An earlier analysis of 587 of the donors applied high-throughput TCR beta sequencing to assess whether each TCR beta V gene segment acted as functional or pseudogenic. In addition to the first cohort of several hundred subjects, a separate validation cohort of 130 or so different subjects was used. Genome-wide SNP genotypes for about 55% of the roughly 670 donors were used in a later genetic analysis, which treated that subset as a discovery cohort. The study aimed to test whether signatures of past pathogen exposure could be identified by cataloging public T cell receptors. Using immunosequencing, the study profiled T cell repertoires from around 670 subjects and related those repertoires to cytomegalovirus serostatus. The genetic ancestry cluster associated with self-reported Caucasian donors included roughly four fifths of the approximately 410 genotyped donors. Roughly 300 gigabases of sequencing data and around 85 million unique TCR sequences made up an early release that covered under 750 HLA-typed donors. Four to six DR-DQ haplotypes were handled as single units for association and clustering because linkage in the cohort was strong. Donor age, sex, ethnicity and CMV serostatus were compiled together with the repertoire data. The later analysis used no new phenotypic data to find candidate immune exposures, relying instead on TCR beta sequences and their occurrence across donors. A later analysis re-analyzed previously published TCR beta repertoires from 500 to 700 donors and added high-resolution HLA genotyping to study TCR occurrence patterns. Both class I and class II loci were covered by HLA typing, at four-digit resolution. Across 398 genotyped donors of the cohort, an average of roughly 250,000 unique TCR beta nucleotide sequences per donor were sequenced, and roughly a sixth of those sequences were non-productive. The number of typed donors differed by locus: roughly 629-640 for A, B, C, DRB1 and DQB1; approximately 540 for DQA1; some 610 for DPA1; and approximately 450 for DPB1.

In total, roughly 710 healthy bone marrow donors made up the cohort. At the time of sampling, every cohort member was nominally healthy, though immune exposures that went unrecorded were likely present. CMV serostatus was positive for 289 and negative for about 50% of the roughly 670 cohort members, and was not recorded for this donor. A peripheral blood sample was provided by each donor, and peripheral blood mononuclear cells were used for TCR beta sequencing. Genomic DNA was extracted from the blood cell samples with the Qiagen DNeasy Blood Extraction Kit. Receptor libraries were prepared by the immunoSEQ multiplex PCR assay. A mixture of 60 forward primers for TCR Vbeta segments and 13 reverse primers for TCR Jbeta segments was used in the multiplex PCR. The CDR3 region of rearranged TCR beta genes was amplified from genomic DNA by a multiplex PCR assay. The amplified TCR beta libraries were sequenced on the Illumina HiSeq System as 87-base-pair reads. As for the original processing: In a later analysis, tens of millions of unique TCR beta chains were counted across the 500 to 700 repertoires, and roughly 10 million of these chains were shared by at least two donors. A nearest-neighbor algorithm error-corrected the raw reads and collapsed the reads into unique sequences, merging closely related sequences to remove PCR and sequencing errors. V, D and J gene segments were assigned by aligning CDR3 sequences to IMGT reference sequences. Each retained sequence needed at least a six-nucleotide match to both a V gene segment and a J gene segment. A rearrangement was called productive if the CDR3 had no stop codons and remained in frame with V and J, and every other rearrangement was called non-productive. Following IMGT convention, CDR3 was defined as the stretch from the second conserved V-encoded cysteine to the conserved J-encoded phenylalanine. In an earlier analysis of 550 to 650 of the donors, sequences lacking an unambiguous match to a single V gene segment were excluded. An earlier analysis of approximately 590 of the donors called V segments functional above 56.7% productive rearrangements and segregating when the between-donor standard deviation exceeded 5%. A statistical classification framework was developed to diagnose cytomegalovirus status using the catalog of TCR beta chain sequences. V and J gene assignment, in a later analysis, came from comparing TCR nucleotide sequences with IMGT/GENE-DB human TR gene sequences. In a later analysis, CDR3 sequences and most-parsimonious VDJ recombination scenarios were assigned using the TCRdist pipeline. In a later analysis, each TCR beta chain was defined by its CDR3 amino acid sequence together with its V-gene family, and reads without a unique V-gene family were excluded. In a later analysis, 450 to 600 highly shared, low-generation-probability nucleotide sequences were removed to address suspected cross-contamination and a sequencing artifact. A later analysis calculated a clonal expansion index for each public chain from normalized within-repertoire ranks of inferred template counts. In a later analysis, generation probabilities were computed with a VDJ recombination model fitted to out-of-frame rearrangements, and the resulting probabilities were checked against IGoR. In a later analysis, hypergeometric tests were used to score TCR-TCR, TCR-HLA and TCR-CMV co-occurrence, with a repertoire-size bias correction applied to TCR pairs. To estimate false discovery rates, a later analysis permuted the HLA or CMV assignments 20 times. In a later analysis, co-occurring TCRs were grouped using DBSCAN, and TCRdist sequence similarity was added for clustering within HLA-allele-positive subsets. Repertoires with fewer than 30,000 or more than 120,000 public chains, plus five repertoires with anomalous nucleotide sharing, were excluded from co-occurrence clustering. Held by TCRdb, this immuneACCESS table contains in-frame sequences only and omits some clones. Under half of the omission traces to an unresolved V gene where checked; the cause of the rest is unknown. The V and J calls and clone size come from that table; D and trimming were worked out from the DNA. A total of some 98,000 clones appear in this sample, about 70% of them only once. Of the sample, roughly 8.3% is held by the ten largest clones.

What the authors observed across the whole study: Across donors, most TCR sequences were observed very rarely, whereas some public TCRs were present in many individuals. According to a later genetic analysis, donors in an Asian-associated ancestry cluster had fewer N-insertions in productive TCRs than the roughly 660-donor mean. The study gave a list of roughly 150 TCR beta chains associated with cytomegalovirus. Because counts were too low, under 20 rarely observed V segments, including chromosome 9 orphons, were left out of the earlier analysis of 500 to 650 of the donors. It was suggested by the authors that the approach could potentially be generalized to other disease states and immunological phenotypes. In a later analysis, TCR association rates were found to vary across HLA loci, with the most associated TCRs seen for DRB1 alleles and the fewest for HLA-C alleles. Only TCR beta chains were sequenced in this cohort, and the absence of alpha or paired-chain data limited detectable features. Because the 87-base-pair reads could not distinguish some IMGT-functional V segments, including TRBV6-2 and TRBV6-3, those segments were excluded. In a later genetic analysis, a missense DCLRE1C variant was associated with V-gene and J-gene trimming of TCR beta chains, and the association was replicated in an independent cohort. Immune exposure information for the cohort was limited to CMV serostatus. In a later analysis, 15,000 to 20,000 TCR beta sequences were associated with specific HLA alleles at a false discovery rate of 0.05. Assigning TCR associations to individual alleles was difficult when HLA alleles, especially DR and DQ, strongly co-occurred. Presence/absence analyses assumed roughly uniform sequencing depth across donors, an assumption that may not hold. HLA typing was unavailable for some donors at each locus, so association tests used only the typed subset. According to a later analysis, parvovirus B19, influenza, CMV and Epstein-Barr virus appeared linked to several top co-occurrence clusters. In vitro tests confirmed that a few of the cytomegalovirus-associated TCR beta chains recognize cytomegalovirus antigens. Most CMV-associated TCR beta chains appeared to be HLA-restricted in a later analysis, and the HLA associations seemed to be driven largely by CMV exposure. Compared with equally common non-associated chains, HLA-associated TCR beta chains in a later analysis were more clonally expanded and had lower generation probabilities. The classifier was reported to diagnose cytomegalovirus status with high specificity and sensitivity in both the original cohort and the validation cohort. In an earlier analysis of 587 of the donors, most TCR beta V segments appeared in productive rearrangements about 90% or about 30% of the time, broadly matching IMGT annotations. A further reported finding was that TCR beta sequences accurately predicted the HLA-A and HLA-B alleles for most subjects in the first cohort. A group of highly shared sequence variants was considered likely to be a technical artifact of the sequencing pipeline. Correlated functional status among segregating V segments might reflect linkage disequilibrium, but an unknown experimental factor could not be ruled out.

Concerning this clone itself: Its antigen has not been determined. No much larger clone exists at a distance of one base, and base qualities are not known.

For CDR1 and CDR2, the germline V gene (reference sequence) lists GTSNPN and SVGIG. Spanning cysteine to phenylalanine, the CDR3 consists of 15 amino acids. Only the CDR3 DNA stays, 45 bases, in frame from base 1. At the junction V is shortened by 1 base and J by 6 bases; bases outside the gene matches: 4. The receptor was isolated from a human donor in good health. Sequenced sample: PBMCs. The V and J genes are TRBV30 and TRBJ2-1; TRBD2 fits 12 bases in the junction. The CDR3: CAWSALAGGVNEQFF. The nucleotides read TGTGCCTGGAGTGCCCTAGCGGGGGGGGTCAATGAGCAGTTCTTC.